The 13 T cell receptor beta chains given below trace back to one sample, sequenced in a study of T cell repertoires in cytomegalovirus infection. TCRdb ran MiXCR on the reads and lists one entry per CDR3 protein. The sample consists of 310,000 or so distinct CDR3 sequences, about a quarter of them appearing once. Sequenced: PBMCs. Receptors were obtained from a human donor in good health (CMV status not recorded). Some clones in this sample may be carry-over from other donors' samples.

The chain combines TRBV19 with TRBJ2-2; D gene unclear. From germline, CDR1 is LNHDA and CDR2 SQIVND (reference sequence). Trimming cost V 3 bases and J 1 base, with 6 bases left between them. The CDR3 spans 14 residues. The CDR3 DNA reads as TGTGCCAGTAGTATCGGCAGGAACACCGGGGAGCTGTTTTTT. Residues: CASSIGRNTGELFF.

The sample holds a few counts of this clonotype. The chain is built from TRBV2 and TRBJ2-6; tentatively, D is TRBD1 (6 bases). The CDR3 runs to 15 residues. The germline V gene encodes CDR1 SNHLY and CDR2 FYNNEI. The V gene lost 6 bases and the J gene lost 1 base, with 10 bases spanning the gap. CDR3 bases: TGTGCCAGCAGAGACAGGAGTTCTGGGGCCAACGTCCTGACTTTC. This codes for CASRDRSSGANVLTF.

The chain is built from TRBV5-4 and TRBJ1-1; possibly TRBD1 for D (5 bases). Germline lookup yields CDR1 SGHNT and CDR2 YYREEE (reference sequence). The CDR3 covers 15 residues. V was shortened by 5 bases and J by 1 base, with 15 bases between the two germline ends. The CDR3 DNA reads as TGTGCCAGCAGTTCGGGACCCCCAGGGAACACTGAAGCTTTCTTT. It codes for CASSSGPPGNTEAFF.

The CDR3 DNA reads TGTGCCAGCAGCTTAGCAGCTGGTGCCGATGAGCAGTTCTTC. Translating it yields CASSLAAGADEQFF. The chain carries TRBV11-2 and TRBJ2-1, with D unresolved. V lost 1 base, J lost 8 bases, and 12 bases lay in between. This CDR3 has 14 amino acids. In germline, CDR1 is SGHAT, CDR2 FQNNGV.

This clonotype has only a few counts. The genes are TRBV7-3 and TRBJ2-2; 9 bases are shared with TRBD1. CDR1 and CDR2 (germline): SGHTA, FQGTGA. V was clipped by 5 bases and J by 3 bases; unmatched bases: 13. This CDR3 has 18 amino acids. This chain's CDR3 is CASSPRTGGARDTGELFF. CDR3 in DNA: TGTGCCAGCAGCCCCCGAACAGGGGGCGCGCGGGACACCGGGGAGCTGTTTTTT.

The chain links TRBV4-3 to TRBJ2-7; D perhaps matches TRBD2 (6 bases). V lost 3 bases and J lost 8, with 11 bases in between. The germline V gene has CDR1 LGHNA and CDR2 YSLEER. CDR3 length: 12 residues. CDR3 sequence (DNA): TGCGCCAGCAGCCAGACCGGGACTCAGCAGTACTTC. Its translation is CASSQTGTQQYF.

This clonotype was seen only a few times. The CDR3 DNA reads TGTGCCAGCAGACAACAGCGTTACGAGCAGTACTTC. Translating it yields CASRQQRYEQYF. V gene TRBV7-8 combines with J gene TRBJ2-7; D gene uncertain. Germline CDR1 SGHVS, CDR2 FQNEAQ. This CDR3 contains 12 residues. V was clipped by 6 bases and J by 4 bases, with 10 bases between them.

This clonotype was observed a few times. The chain combines TRBV6-2 or TRBV6-3 with TRBJ2-7; D assignment may be TRBD1 or TRBD2 (5 bases each). This CDR3 spans 12 amino acids. Germline assignment: CDR1 MNHEY and CDR2 SVGEGT. Trimming left V 6 bases short and J 5 bases short, with 11 bases between. This CDR3 is CASSSLGDEQYF. The CDR3 DNA reads TGTGCCAGCAGCTCTCTGGGGGACGAGCAGTACTTC.

The CDR3 here is CASSYPPDTYNEQFF. The CDR3 DNA follows: TGTGCCAGCAGTTACCCTCCGGACACGTACAATGAGCAGTTCTTC. The chain uses TRBV6-8 and TRBJ2-1; D is perhaps TRBD1 (5 bases). CDR1 and CDR2 from the germline V gene are MNHGY and SAAAGT. The CDR3 consists of 15 residues. The V end was cut by 2 bases, the J end by 4 bases, with 12 bases between.

This chain's CDR3 is CASQLQGINTEAFF. CDR3 sequence (DNA): TGTGCCAGTCAACTACAGGGGATCAACACTGAAGCTTTCTTT. J is TRBJ1-1 and V is TRBV28, with 7 bases lining up with TRBD1. The CDR3 consists of 14 residues. Trimming at V came to 9 bases and at J to 2 bases, leaving 9 bases not matched to a gene. From germline, CDR1 is MDHEN and CDR2 SYDVKM.

This clonotype was recorded a few times. The chain carries TRBV2 and TRBJ2-2; D may be TRBD1 (5 bases). Trimming removed 7 bases from V and 1 base from J, with 10 bases in between. The CDR3 has 14 residues. Germline V gene data show CDR1 as SNHLY and CDR2 as FYNNEI. Here the CDR3 DNA reads TGTGCCAGCATTAGGACACTGAACACCGGGGAGCTGTTTTTT. This translates into CASIRTLNTGELFF.

This clonotype appeared a few times. This chain joins TRBV6-1 and TRBJ2-7; D is uncertain. Germline lookup yields CDR1 MNHNS and CDR2 SASEGT. Trimming pared 1 base from V and 3 bases from J, leaving 7 bases between. The CDR3 has 13 amino acids. The CDR3 DNA follows: TGTGCCAGCAGTGAAGAACGGTTCTACGAGCAGTACTTC. This sequence encodes CASSEERFYEQYF.

The table lists this clonotype with a few counts. One junction end disagrees with the germline gene, perhaps due to a read error. The chain couples TRBV7-2 to TRBJ2-2, with a tentative D call TRBD2 (5 bases). The CDR3 is made up of 15 amino acids. Germline CDR1 is SGHTA and CDR2 is FQGNSA. The CDR3 loop is CASSLASGLTGELFF. CDR3 sequence (DNA): TGTGCCAGCAGCCTAGCCTCCGGGCTCACCGGGGAGCTGTTTTTT.